These T cell receptor beta chains were read from a single sample in a study of OX40 agonist ivuxolimab in advanced cancers. TCRdb's copy holds only in-frame clones and misses some; the assay was immunoSEQ multiplex PCR. The data contain about 47,000 clones, around 84% of them seen just once; the ten biggest clones take up 20% to 25%. The sample here was CD4+ or CD8+ T cells sorted from blood, taken in a trial of the OX40 agonist ivuxolimab. These receptors came from an adult with an advanced solid tumor such as melanoma, head and neck, liver or kidney cancer. The CDR3 runs from the conserved cysteine through the conserved F or W. D genes are given only for firm matches. For some rows the clone size is stated as once, few or many, or as a class when expanded; others skip it.

D gene: TRBD1; J gene: TRBJ2-7; clone size: .; V gene: TRBV6-6; CDR3 DNA: TGTGCCAGCAGTTACTCGATTGGGACAGGGAGCTACGAGCAGTACTTC; CDR3 protein: CASSYSIGTGSYEQYF
D gene: .; J gene: TRBJ2-1; clone size: .; V gene: TRBV4-1; CDR3 DNA: TGCGCCAGCAGCGATGAGCAGTTCTTC; CDR3 protein: CASSDEQFF
D gene: TRBD2; J gene: TRBJ2-1; clone size: .; V gene: TRBV7-9; CDR3 DNA: TGTGCCAGCAGCGCCGAGAGCGGGAGGAGGTATGAGCAGTTCTTC; CDR3 protein: CASSAESGRRYEQFF
D gene: TRBD2; J gene: TRBJ2-7; clone size: .; V gene: TRBV7-8; CDR3 DNA: TGTGCCAGCAGCTTTAGAGGGGAGACTAGCGGGGTTTCCTACGAGCAGTACTTC; CDR3 protein: CASSFRGETSGVSYEQYF
D gene: .; J gene: TRBJ1-5; clone size: .; V gene: TRBV9; CDR3 DNA: TGTGCCAGCAGCGTAGGGGGGATAGGACAGCCCCAGCATTTT; CDR3 protein: CASSVGGIGQPQHF
D gene: .; J gene: TRBJ2-3; clone size: .; V gene: TRBV19; CDR3 DNA: TGTGCCAGTAGTAAAGGGCCATTTGGGGGCACAGATACGCAGTATTTT; CDR3 protein: CASSKGPFGGTDTQYF
D gene: TRBD1; J gene: TRBJ2-7; clone size: many; V gene: TRBV2; CDR3 DNA: TGTGCCAGCAGAGCTGGACAGGGGGGACGGTACGAGCAGTACTTC; CDR3 protein: CASRAGQGGRYEQYF
D gene: .; J gene: TRBJ2-3; clone size: medium-sized; V gene: TRBV30; CDR3 DNA: TGTGCCTGGGGGATGGATACGCAGTATTTT; CDR3 protein: CAWGMDTQYF
D gene: .; J gene: TRBJ1-2; clone size: .; V gene: TRBV30; CDR3 DNA: TGTGCCTGGGACGGACGTACGCCCTTAGCTAACTATGGCTACACCTTC; CDR3 protein: CAWDGRTPLANYGYTF
D gene: .; J gene: TRBJ1-5; clone size: .; V gene: TRBV19; CDR3 DNA: TGTGCCAGTACGGCTGTGGACAAAAGAGAGATGGGTCCTTATAGCAATCAGCCCCAGCATTTT; CDR3 protein: CASTAVDKREMGPYSNQPQHF
D gene: .; J gene: TRBJ2-7; clone size: .; V gene: TRBV10-2; CDR3 DNA: TGCGCCAGCAGTGACTTCCCAGGGGCCTACGAGCAGTACTTC; CDR3 protein: CASSDFPGAYEQYF
D gene: TRBD1; J gene: TRBJ1-1; clone size: few; V gene: TRBV19; CDR3 DNA: TGTGCCAGTAGTGCGGGACAGGACAACACTGAAGCTTTCTTT; CDR3 protein: CASSAGQDNTEAFF
D gene: .; J gene: TRBJ2-2; clone size: .; V gene: TRBV5-1; CDR3 DNA: TGCGCCAGCAGCCCTATTAGGAACACCGGGGAGCTGTTTTTT; CDR3 protein: CASSPIRNTGELFF
D gene: TRBD1; J gene: TRBJ2-7; clone size: .; V gene: TRBV7-2; CDR3 DNA: TGTGCCAGCAGCGTAACAGGGGGAAACTCCTACGAGCAGTACTTC; CDR3 protein: CASSVTGGNSYEQYF
D gene: .; J gene: TRBJ2-1; clone size: .; V gene: TRBV19; CDR3 DNA: TGTGCCAGTAGTACTCAGGCCTGGAATGAGCAGTTCTTC; CDR3 protein: CASSTQAWNEQFF
D gene: TRBD1; J gene: TRBJ2-7; clone size: once; V gene: TRBV19; CDR3 DNA: TGTGCCAGTAGTATAGGGACAGGGGGCGGTTACGAGCAGTACTTC; CDR3 protein: CASSIGTGGGYEQYF